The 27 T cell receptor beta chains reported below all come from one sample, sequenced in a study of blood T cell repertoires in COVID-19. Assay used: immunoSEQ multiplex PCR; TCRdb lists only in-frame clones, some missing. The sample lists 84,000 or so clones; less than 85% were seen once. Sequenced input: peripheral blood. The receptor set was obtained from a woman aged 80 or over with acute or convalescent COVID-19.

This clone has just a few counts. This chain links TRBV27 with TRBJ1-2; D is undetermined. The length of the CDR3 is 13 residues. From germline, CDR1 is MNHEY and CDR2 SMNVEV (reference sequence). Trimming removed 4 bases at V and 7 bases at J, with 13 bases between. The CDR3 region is CASSSNEGGGYTF. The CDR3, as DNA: TGTGCCAGCAGTTCCAACGAGGGAGGTGGCTACACCTTC.

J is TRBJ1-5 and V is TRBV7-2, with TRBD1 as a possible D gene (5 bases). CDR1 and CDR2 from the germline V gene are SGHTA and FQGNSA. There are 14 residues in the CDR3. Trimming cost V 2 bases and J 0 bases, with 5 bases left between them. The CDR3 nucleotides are TGTGCCAGCAGCTTAAGGGGTAGCAATCAGCCCCAGCATTTT. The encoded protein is CASSLRGSNQPQHF.

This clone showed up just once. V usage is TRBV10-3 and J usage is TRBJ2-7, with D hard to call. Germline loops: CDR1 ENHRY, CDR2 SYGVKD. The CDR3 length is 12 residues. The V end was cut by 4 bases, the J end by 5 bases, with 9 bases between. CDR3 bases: TGTGCCATCAGTGTTCTCCGTGACGAGCAGTACTTC. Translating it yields CAISVLRDEQYF.

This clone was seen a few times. CDR3 in amino acids: CASSIIPNTGELFF. In nucleotides, the CDR3 is TGTGCCAGTAGTATTATCCCCAACACCGGGGAGCTGTTTTTT. The rearrangement links TRBV19 to TRBJ2-2; D remains unclear. The CDR3 covers 14 residues. Germline assignment: CDR1 LNHDA and CDR2 SQIVND (reference sequence). V was clipped by 3 bases and J by 2 bases, with 7 bases between them.

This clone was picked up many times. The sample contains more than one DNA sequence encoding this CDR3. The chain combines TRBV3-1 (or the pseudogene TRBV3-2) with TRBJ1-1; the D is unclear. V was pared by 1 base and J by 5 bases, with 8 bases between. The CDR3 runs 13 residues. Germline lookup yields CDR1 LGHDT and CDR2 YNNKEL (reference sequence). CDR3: CASSQVSGTEAFF. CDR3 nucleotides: TGTGCCAGCAGCCAAGTAAGCGGGACTGAAGCTTTCTTT.

The CDR3 spells CASAQGPQETQYF. The CDR3 DNA reads TGCGCCAGCGCACAGGGCCCACAAGAGACCCAGTACTTC. The rearrangement joins TRBV5-1 to TRBJ2-5, with D possibly being TRBD1 (6 bases). Germline loops: CDR1 SGHRS, CDR2 YFSETQ. Between the trimmed V and J ends, which lost 7 bases and 2 bases, there was a span of 12 bases. This CDR3 is 13 amino acids long. The full variable domain, rest sourced from reference TRBV5-1 and TRBJ2-5, is KAGVTQTPRYLIKTRGQQVTLSCSPISGHRSVSWYQQTPGQGLQFLFEYFSETQRNKGNFPGRFSGRQFSNSRSEMNVSTLELGDSALYLCASAQGPQETQYFGPGTRLLVL.

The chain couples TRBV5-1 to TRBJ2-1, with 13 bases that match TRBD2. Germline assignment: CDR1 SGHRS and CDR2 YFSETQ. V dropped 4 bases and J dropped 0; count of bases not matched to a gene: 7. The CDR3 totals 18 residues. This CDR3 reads CASSPGLAGVASYNEQFF. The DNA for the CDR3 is TGCGCCAGCAGCCCCGGACTAGCGGGAGTTGCCTCCTACAATGAGCAGTTCTTC.

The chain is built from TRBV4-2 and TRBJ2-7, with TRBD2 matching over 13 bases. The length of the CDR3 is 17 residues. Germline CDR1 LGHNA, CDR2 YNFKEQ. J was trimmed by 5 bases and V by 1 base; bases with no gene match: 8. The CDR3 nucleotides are TGTGCCAGCAGCCAAGCATCGGGACTAGCGGGACAGAACGAGCAGTACTTC. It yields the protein CASSQASGLAGQNEQYF.

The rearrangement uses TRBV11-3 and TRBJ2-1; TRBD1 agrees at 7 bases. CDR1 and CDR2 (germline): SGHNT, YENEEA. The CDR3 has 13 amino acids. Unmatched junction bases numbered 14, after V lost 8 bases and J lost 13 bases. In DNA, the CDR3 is TGTGCCAGCCGGGACAGCGGTTCCATTCACCAGTTCTTC. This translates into CASRDSGSIHQFF.

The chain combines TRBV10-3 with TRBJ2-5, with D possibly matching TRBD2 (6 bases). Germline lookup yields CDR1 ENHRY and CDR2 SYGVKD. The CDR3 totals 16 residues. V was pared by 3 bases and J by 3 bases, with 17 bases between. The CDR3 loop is CAISDTGGALEETQYF. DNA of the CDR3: TGTGCCATCAGTGACACCGGCGGGGCTTTGGAAGAGACCCAGTACTTC.

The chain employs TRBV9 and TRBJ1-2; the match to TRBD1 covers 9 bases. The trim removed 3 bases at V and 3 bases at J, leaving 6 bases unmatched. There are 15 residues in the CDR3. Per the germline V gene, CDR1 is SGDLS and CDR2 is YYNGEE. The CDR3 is CASSGTGGGHYGYTF. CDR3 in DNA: TGTGCCAGCAGCGGAACAGGGGGCGGGCACTATGGCTACACCTTC.

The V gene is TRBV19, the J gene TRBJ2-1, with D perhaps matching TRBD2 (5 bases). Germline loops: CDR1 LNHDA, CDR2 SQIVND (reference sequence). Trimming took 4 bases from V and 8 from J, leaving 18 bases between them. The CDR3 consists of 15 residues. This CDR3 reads CASSKRAGLGDEQFF. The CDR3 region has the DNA TGTGCCAGTAGTAAACGGGCGGGTCTCGGCGATGAGCAGTTCTTC.

Written as DNA, the CDR3 is TGTGCCAGCTCACCAAGCCTGACTAGCGGGGGGCTGAGTATCTACGAGCAGTACTTC. The encoded protein is CASSPSLTSGGLSIYEQYF. The genes are TRBV18 and TRBJ2-7, with TRBD2 matching over 13 bases. The CDR3 is 19 residues long. The trim removed 2 bases at V and 3 bases at J, leaving 13 bases unmatched. Germline assignment: CDR1 KGHSH and CDR2 LQKENI.

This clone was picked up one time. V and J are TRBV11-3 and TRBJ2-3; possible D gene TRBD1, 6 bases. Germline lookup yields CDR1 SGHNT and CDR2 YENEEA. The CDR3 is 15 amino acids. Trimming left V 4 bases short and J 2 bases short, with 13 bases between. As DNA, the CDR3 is TGTGCCAGCAGCTCACAGGGATTGAACACAGATACGCAGTATTTT. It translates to CASSSQGLNTDTQYF.

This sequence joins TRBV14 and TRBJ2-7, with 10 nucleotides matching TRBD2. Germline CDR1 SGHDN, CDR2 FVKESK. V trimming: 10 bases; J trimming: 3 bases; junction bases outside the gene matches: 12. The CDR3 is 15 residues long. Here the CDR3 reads CATENWGLAIYEQYF. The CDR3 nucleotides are TGTGCCACCGAGAACTGGGGACTAGCGATCTACGAGCAGTACTTC.

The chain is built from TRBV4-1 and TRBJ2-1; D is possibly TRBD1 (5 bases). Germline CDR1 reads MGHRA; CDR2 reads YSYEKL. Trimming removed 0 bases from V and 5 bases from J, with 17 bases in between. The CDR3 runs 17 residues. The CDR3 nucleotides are TGCGCCAGCAGCCAAGATTTACAGGTCGTACTGCACAATGAGCAGTTCTTC. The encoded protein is CASSQDLQVVLHNEQFF.

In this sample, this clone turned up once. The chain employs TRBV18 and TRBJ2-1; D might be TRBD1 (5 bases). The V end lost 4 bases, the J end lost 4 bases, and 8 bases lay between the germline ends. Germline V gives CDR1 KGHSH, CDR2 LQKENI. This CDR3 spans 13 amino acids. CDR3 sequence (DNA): TGTGCCAGCTCACAGGGGCGGTACAATGAGCAGTTCTTC. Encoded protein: CASSQGRYNEQFF.

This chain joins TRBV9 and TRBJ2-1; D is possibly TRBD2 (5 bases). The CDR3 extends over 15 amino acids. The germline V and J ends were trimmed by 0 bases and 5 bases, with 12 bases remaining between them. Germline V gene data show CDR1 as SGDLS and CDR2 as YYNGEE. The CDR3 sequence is CASSVESSWNNEQFF. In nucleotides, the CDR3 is TGTGCCAGCAGCGTAGAGTCTAGCTGGAACAATGAGCAGTTCTTC.

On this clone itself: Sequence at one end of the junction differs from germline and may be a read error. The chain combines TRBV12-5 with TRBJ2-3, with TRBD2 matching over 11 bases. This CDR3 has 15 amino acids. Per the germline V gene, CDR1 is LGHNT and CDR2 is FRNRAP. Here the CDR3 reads CASGLVGLAGRRVDF. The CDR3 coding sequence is TGTGCTAGTGGTTTGGTTGGACTAGCGGGCCGACGAGTGGATTTT. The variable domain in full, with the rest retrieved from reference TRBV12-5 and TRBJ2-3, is DARVTQTPRHKVTEMGQEVTMRCQPILGHNTVFWYRQTMMQGLELLAYFRNRAPLDDSGMPKDRFSAEMPDATLATLKIQPSEPRDSAVYFCASGLVGLAGRRVDFGPGTRLTVL.

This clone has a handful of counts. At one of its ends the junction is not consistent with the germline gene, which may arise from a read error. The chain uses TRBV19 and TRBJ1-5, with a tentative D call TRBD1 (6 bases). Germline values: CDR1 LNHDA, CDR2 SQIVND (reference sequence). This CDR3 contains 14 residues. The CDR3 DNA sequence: TGTGCCATTAGTGCCTCAGGGGCTAGGCAGCCCCAGCATTTT. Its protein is CAISASGARQPQHF.

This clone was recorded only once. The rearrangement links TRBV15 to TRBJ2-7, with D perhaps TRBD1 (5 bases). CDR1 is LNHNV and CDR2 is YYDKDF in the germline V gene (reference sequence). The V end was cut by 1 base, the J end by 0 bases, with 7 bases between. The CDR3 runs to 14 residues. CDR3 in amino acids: CATSRARDSYEQYF. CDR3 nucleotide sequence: TGTGCCACCAGCAGAGCCAGGGACTCCTACGAGCAGTACTTC. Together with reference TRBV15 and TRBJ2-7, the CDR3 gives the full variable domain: DAMVIQNPRYQVTQFGKPVTLSCSQTLNHNVMYWYQQKSSQAPKLLFHYYDKDFNNEADTPDNFQSRRPNTSFCFLDIRSPGLGDTAMYLCATSRARDSYEQYFGPGTRLTVT.

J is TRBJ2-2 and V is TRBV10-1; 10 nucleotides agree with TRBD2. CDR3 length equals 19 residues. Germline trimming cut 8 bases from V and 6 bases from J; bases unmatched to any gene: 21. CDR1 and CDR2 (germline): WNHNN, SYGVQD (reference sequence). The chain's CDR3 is CASRPVNSSSGSLPGELFF. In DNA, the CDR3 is TGCGCCAGCCGACCAGTCAATTCCTCTAGCGGGAGTCTCCCCGGGGAGCTGTTTTTT.

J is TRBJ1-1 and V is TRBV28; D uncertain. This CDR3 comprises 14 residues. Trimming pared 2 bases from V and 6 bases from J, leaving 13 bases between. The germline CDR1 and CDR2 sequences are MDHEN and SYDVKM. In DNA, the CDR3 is TGTGCCAGCAGTTTACCTCGCGAACTTTCTGAAGCTTTCTTT. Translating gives CASSLPRELSEAFF. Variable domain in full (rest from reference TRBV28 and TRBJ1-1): DVKVTQSSRYLVKRTGEKVFLECVQDMDHENMFWYRQDPGLGLRLIYFSYDVKMKEKGDIPEGYSVSREKKERFSLILESASTNQTSMYLCASSLPRELSEAFFGQGTRLTVV.

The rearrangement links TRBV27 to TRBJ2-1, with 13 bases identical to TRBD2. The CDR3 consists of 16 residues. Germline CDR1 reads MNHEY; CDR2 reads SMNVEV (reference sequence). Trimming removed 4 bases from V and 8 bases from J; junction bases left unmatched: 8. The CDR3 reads CASSSPTSGRYYEQFF. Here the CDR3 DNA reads TGTGCCAGCAGTTCCCCGACTAGCGGGAGGTACTATGAGCAGTTCTTC.

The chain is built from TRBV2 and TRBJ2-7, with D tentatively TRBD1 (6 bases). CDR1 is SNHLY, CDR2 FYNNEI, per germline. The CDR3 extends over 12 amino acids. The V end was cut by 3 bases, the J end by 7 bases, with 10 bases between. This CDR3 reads CASSDAGTEQYF. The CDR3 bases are TGTGCCAGCAGTGATGCCGGGACAGAGCAGTACTTC.

The CDR3: CASSKYTGRAYEQYF. In DNA, the CDR3 is TGTGCCAGCAGTAAGTACACAGGGCGAGCCTACGAGCAGTACTTC. The chain has TRBV6-5 and TRBJ2-7, with D possibly TRBD1 on 6 matching bases. V lost 5 bases and J lost 2, with 16 bases in between. CDR3 size: 15 residues. Germline lookup yields CDR1 MNHEY and CDR2 SVGAGI.

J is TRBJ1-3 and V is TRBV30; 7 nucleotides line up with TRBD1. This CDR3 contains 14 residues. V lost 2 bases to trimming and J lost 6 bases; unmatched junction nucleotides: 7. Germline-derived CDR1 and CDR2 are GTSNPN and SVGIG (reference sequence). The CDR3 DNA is TGTGCCTGGAGTAGAGGGACAGTAACAAACACCATATATTTT. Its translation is CAWSRGTVTNTIYF.